Shown below are 13 T cell receptor beta chains from a single sample sequenced in a study of blood T cells in healthy people across ages. With a J-beta primer mix and a sample-barcoded 5' primer, a second PCR ran 7 to 11 cycles. One entry per CDR3 protein results from TCRdb running MiXCR on the 5' RACE reads. The table has around 1,600,000 distinct CDR3 sequences, less than 45% seen once. The sequenced sample consisted of blood. The receptors come from a woman under 30 in good health.

This clonotype appeared a few times. The chain uses TRBV7-2 and TRBJ2-5, with a tentative D call TRBD2 (5 bases). CDR3 length: 16 residues. V dropped 1 base and J dropped 2 bases, with 14 bases sitting between them. CDR1 and CDR2 from the germline V gene are SGHTA and FQGNSA. This chain's CDR3 is CASSLGWGVAQETQYF. CDR3 DNA: TGTGCCAGCAGCTTAGGGTGGGGAGTTGCTCAAGAGACCCAGTACTTC.

The chain uses TRBV4-1 and TRBJ2-4; 10 positions match TRBD2. Germline-derived CDR1 and CDR2 are MGHRA and YSYEKL. The CDR3 is 14 amino acids. The V segment lost 3 bases and the J segment 13 bases; nucleotides outside the gene matches: 9. The CDR3 nucleotides read TGCGCCAGCAGCCAGGCGACTAGCGGGTATCAGCAGTACTTC. It codes for CASSQATSGYQQYF.

The chain is built from TRBV20-1 and TRBJ1-1; TRBD1 is a possible D gene (5 bases). The CDR3 contains 14 residues. The germline gives CDR1 DFQATT, CDR2 SNEGSKA (reference sequence). The germline V and J ends were trimmed by 5 bases and 3 bases, with 16 bases remaining between them. The CDR3 sequence is CSASRGESDTEAFF. DNA of the CDR3: TGCAGTGCTTCTCGAGGGGAATCGGACACTGAAGCTTTCTTT.

The chain combines TRBV2 with TRBJ1-2; possible D gene TRBD1, 6 bases. CDR1 is SNHLY and CDR2 is FYNNEI in the germline V gene. V dropped 7 bases and J dropped 4 bases, with 25 bases sitting between them. The length of the CDR3 is 17 residues. The CDR3: CASILGQGIGLGYGYTF. The CDR3, as DNA: TGTGCCAGCATCCTGGGGCAGGGGATAGGATTGGGCTATGGCTACACCTTC. The full variable domain, in which reference TRBV2 and TRBJ1-2 provide the parts outside the CDR3, is EPEVTQTPSHQVTQMGQEVILRCVPISNHLYFYWYRQILGQKVEFLVSFYNNEISEKSEIFDDQFSVERPDGSNFTLKIRSTKLEDSAMYFCASILGQGIGLGYGYTFGSGTRLTVV.

The gene calls are TRBV24-1 and TRBJ1-1; 7 bases are shared with TRBD1. V shed 4 bases and J 1 base; nucleotides not matched to a gene: 5. Germline-derived CDR1 and CDR2 are KGHDR and SFDVKD. The CDR3 totals 15 residues. The CDR3 protein is CATSEAGTANTEAFF. The DNA for the CDR3 is TGTGCCACCAGTGAGGCCGGGACAGCGAACACTGAAGCTTTCTTT.

The chain joins TRBV2 to TRBJ2-2, with a possible D match to TRBD1 (5 bases). Germline CDR1 is SNHLY and CDR2 is FYNNEI. CDR3 length: 14 amino acids. Trimming shortened V by 4 bases and J by 4 bases, and 10 bases separated the two germline ends. CDR3 coding DNA: TGTGCCAGCAGTGCCGACAGAGCCACCGGGGAGCTGTTTTTT. Encoded protein: CASSADRATGELFF.

The rearrangement joins TRBV4-2 to TRBJ2-7, with 10 nucleotides matching TRBD2. The CDR3 loop spans 15 amino acids. The trim removed 1 base at V and 3 bases at J, leaving 3 bases unmatched. Germline CDR1 and CDR2: LGHNA and YNFKEQ. The CDR3 loop reads CASSQVLAGNYEQYF. CDR3 in DNA: TGTGCCAGCAGCCAAGTACTAGCGGGGAACTACGAGCAGTACTTC.

This chain joins TRBV4-1 and TRBJ2-4; TRBD1 matches at 10 bases. In germline, CDR1 is MGHRA, CDR2 YSYEKL. V shed 4 bases, J shed 0 bases, and the junction held 6 bases outside the gene matches. The CDR3 consists of 17 residues. The CDR3 protein is CASSLLGQGVAKNIQYF. DNA of the CDR3: TGCGCCAGCAGCCTCCTAGGACAGGGGGTAGCCAAAAACATTCAGTACTTC.

This clonotype was recorded a few times. V usage is TRBV10-3 and J usage is TRBJ1-1; perhaps TRBD1 as D (5 bases). The CDR3 sequence is 13 residues long. V was trimmed by 7 bases and J by 2 bases, leaving 11 bases between them. Germline CDR1 ENHRY, CDR2 SYGVKD. The CDR3 is CAITRDANTEAFF. The CDR3 DNA follows: TGTGCCATCACCCGGGACGCAAACACTGAAGCTTTCTTT.

V and J are TRBV20-1 and TRBJ2-4; D may be TRBD2 (6 bases). V was shortened by 0 bases and J by 0 bases, with 12 bases between the two germline ends. In germline, CDR1 is DFQATT, CDR2 SNEGSKA (reference sequence). The CDR3 has 16 amino acids. The CDR3 sequence is CSARDVEGLAKNIQYF. The CDR3, as DNA: TGCAGTGCTAGAGATGTGGAGGGTCTAGCCAAAAACATTCAGTACTTC.

The CDR3 region is CASSVQRGWYNEQFF. The CDR3 DNA reads TGTGCCAGCAGCGTCCAGCGGGGTTGGTACAATGAGCAGTTCTTC. The genes are TRBV9 and TRBJ2-1; 7 bases are a match to TRBD2. The CDR3 covers 15 residues. Per germline, CDR1 SGDLS and CDR2 YYNGEE. The V segment lost 2 bases and the J segment 4 bases; nucleotides outside the gene matches: 6.

As DNA, the CDR3 is TGTGCCAGCAAAAGGACAGGGCCCAATTCACCCCTCCACTTT. Translated, it gives CASKRTGPNSPLHF. This chain links TRBV6-5 with TRBJ1-6; 8 bases fit TRBD1. CDR1 MNHEY and CDR2 SVGAGI come from the germline V gene. The V and J ends lost 7 bases and 7 bases, in that order; junction bases with no gene match: 6. The CDR3 runs to 14 residues.

As for this clonotype: A read error may produce the germline difference seen at one junction end. The chain combines TRBV18 with TRBJ2-1, with D hard to call. Germline CDR1 and CDR2: KGHSH and LQKENI. The CDR3 sequence is 16 residues long. CDR3 residues: CASSPPGSSSYNERFF. The CDR3 nucleotides are TGTGCCAGCTCACCACCAGGTAGCAGCTCCTACAATGAGCGGTTCTTC.